The clone carrying this T cell receptor (beta chain) was counted at least ten times. RNA transcripts gave rise to amplified TCR beta CDR3 regions. HTBI primers were employed in a first-round RT-PCR of the TCR CDR3. Each CDR3 protein gets one entry after TCRdb re-called the multiplex PCR reads with MiXCR. The data hold under 650,000 distinct CDR3 sequences, with roughly 15% observed a single time. Lactation, pregnancy, other autoimmune disease or uncontrolled infection excluded patients. Diagnostic assessment was based on clinical symptoms, serum thyroxine and TRAb, thyroid ultrasound and orbital computed tomography. The PBMCs studied were ones that came from roughly 11 ml fresh peripheral blood. These data belong to a study of T cells in Graves' hyperthyroidism and ophthalmopathy. Study at large: Pretreatment peripheral blood was obtained at initial diagnosis.

Germline V gene lookup returns CDR1 SQVTM and CDR2 ANQGSEA. Trimming took 6 bases from V and 4 from J, leaving 19 bases between them. This CDR3 is 14 amino acids long. This sequence joins TRBV29-1 and TRBJ2-7, with D maybe TRBD2 (6 bases). This clonotype was sampled from a woman aged 25 to 45 with Graves' hyperthyroidism. The sample taken for sequencing was blood. The CDR3 is CSVRSGTPPYEQYF. CDR3 DNA: TGCAGCGTCCGATCCGGGACTCCCCCATACGAGCAGTACTTC.